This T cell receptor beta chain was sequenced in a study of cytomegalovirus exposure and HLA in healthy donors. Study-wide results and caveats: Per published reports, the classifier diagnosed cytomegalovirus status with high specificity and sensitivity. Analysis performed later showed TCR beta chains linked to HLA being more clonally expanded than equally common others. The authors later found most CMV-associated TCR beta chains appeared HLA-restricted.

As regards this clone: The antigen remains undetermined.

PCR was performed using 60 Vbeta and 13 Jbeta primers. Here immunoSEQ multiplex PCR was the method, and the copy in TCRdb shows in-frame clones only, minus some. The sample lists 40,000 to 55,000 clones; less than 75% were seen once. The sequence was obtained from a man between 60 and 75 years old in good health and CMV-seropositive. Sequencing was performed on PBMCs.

CDR3 in DNA: TGTGCCTGGAGTAAGCTATGGGCAGGGAGGGATGAGACCCAGTACTTC. Its translation: CAWSKLWAGRDETQYF. The rearrangement links TRBV30 to TRBJ2-5; 7 bases are a match to TRBD2. CDR1 and CDR2 from the germline V gene are GTSNPN and SVGIG (reference sequence). The ends lost 2 bases at V and 5 bases at J; junction bases unmatched: 14. The CDR3 covers 16 residues. Complete variable domain (other parts from reference TRBV30 and TRBJ2-5): SQTIHQWPATLVQPVGSPLSLECTVEGTSNPNLYWYRQAAGRGLQLLFYSVGIGQISSEVPQNLSASRPQDRQFILSSKKLLLSDSGFYLCAWSKLWAGRDETQYFGPGTRLLVL.